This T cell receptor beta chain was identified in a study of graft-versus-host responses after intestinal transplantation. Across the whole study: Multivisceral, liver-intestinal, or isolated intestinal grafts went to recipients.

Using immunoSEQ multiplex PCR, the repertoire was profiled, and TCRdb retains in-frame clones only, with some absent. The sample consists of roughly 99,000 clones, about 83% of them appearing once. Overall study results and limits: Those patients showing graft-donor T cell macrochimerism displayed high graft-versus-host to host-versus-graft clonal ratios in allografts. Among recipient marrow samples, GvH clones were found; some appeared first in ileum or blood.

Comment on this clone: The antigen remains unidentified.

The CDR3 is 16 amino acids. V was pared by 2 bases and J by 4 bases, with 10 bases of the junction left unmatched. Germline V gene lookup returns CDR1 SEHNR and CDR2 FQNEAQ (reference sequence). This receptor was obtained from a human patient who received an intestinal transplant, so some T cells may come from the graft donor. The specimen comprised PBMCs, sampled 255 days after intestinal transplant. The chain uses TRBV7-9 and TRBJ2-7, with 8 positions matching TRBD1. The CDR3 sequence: CASSLHSRTGSYEQYF. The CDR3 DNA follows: TGTGCCAGCAGCTTACATTCTAGGACAGGGTCATACGAGCAGTACTTC.